This T cell receptor (beta chain) was sequenced in a study of blood T cell repertoires in COVID-19. Profiled with immunoSEQ multiplex PCR; TCRdb holds only in-frame clones, not every one. The sample comprises hundreds of thousands of clones, about 89% of which are singletons, and about 4.5% rests with the top ten. There are 14 residues in the CDR3. Germline CDR1 ENHRY, CDR2 SYGVKD. The ends lost 10 bases at V and 3 bases at J; junction bases unmatched: 5. Sequences were obtained from peripheral blood. The receptor comes from a woman aged 25 to 45 with acute or convalescent COVID-19. The rearrangement joins TRBV10-3 to TRBJ2-5; 13 positions agree with TRBD2. The CDR3 nucleotides are TGTGCCAACCAGGGACTAGCGGGGAAAGAGACCCAGTACTTC. Translated: CANQGLAGKETQYF.